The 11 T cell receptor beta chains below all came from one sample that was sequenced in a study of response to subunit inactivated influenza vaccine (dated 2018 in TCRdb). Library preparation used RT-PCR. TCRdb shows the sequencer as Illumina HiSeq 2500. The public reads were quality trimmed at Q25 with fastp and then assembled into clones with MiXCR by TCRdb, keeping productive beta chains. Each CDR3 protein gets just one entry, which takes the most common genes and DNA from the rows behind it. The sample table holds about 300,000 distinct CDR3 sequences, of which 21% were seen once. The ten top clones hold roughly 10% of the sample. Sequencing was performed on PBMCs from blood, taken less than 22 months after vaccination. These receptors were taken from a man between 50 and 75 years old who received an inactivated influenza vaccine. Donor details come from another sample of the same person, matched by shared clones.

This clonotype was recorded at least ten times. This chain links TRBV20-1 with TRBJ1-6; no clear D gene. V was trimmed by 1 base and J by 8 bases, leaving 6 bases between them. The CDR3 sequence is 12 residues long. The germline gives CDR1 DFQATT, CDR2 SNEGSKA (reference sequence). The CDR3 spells CSARVYDSPLHF. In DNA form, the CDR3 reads TGCAGTGCTAGAGTGTACGATTCACCCCTCCACTTT.

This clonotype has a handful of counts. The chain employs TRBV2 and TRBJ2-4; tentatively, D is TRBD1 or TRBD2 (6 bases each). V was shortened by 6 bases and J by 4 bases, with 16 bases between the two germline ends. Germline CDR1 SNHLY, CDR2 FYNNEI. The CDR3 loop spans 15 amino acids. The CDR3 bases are TGTGCCAGCAGAGCCGGGGGCCTCATAAAAAACATTCAGTACTTC. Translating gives CASRAGGLIKNIQYF.

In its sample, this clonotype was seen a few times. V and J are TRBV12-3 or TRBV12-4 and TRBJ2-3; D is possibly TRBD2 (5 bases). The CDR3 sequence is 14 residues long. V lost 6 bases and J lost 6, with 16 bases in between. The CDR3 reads CASRVNGRGDTQYF. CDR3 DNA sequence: TGTGCCAGCAGGGTCAACGGAAGAGGGGATACGCAGTATTTT.

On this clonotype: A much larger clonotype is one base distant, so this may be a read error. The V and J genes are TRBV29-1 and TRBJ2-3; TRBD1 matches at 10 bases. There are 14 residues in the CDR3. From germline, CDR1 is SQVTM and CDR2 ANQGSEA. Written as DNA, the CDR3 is TGCAGCACCTCGACAGGGGGCGGGACAGATACGGAGTATTTT. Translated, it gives CSTSTGGGTDTEYF.

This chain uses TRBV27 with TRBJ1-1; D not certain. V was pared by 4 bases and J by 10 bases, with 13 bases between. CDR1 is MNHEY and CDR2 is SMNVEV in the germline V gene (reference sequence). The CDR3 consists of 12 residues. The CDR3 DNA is TGTGCCAGCAGTTCAGTCGTTGGGGTAGCTTTCTTT. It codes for CASSSVVGVAFF.

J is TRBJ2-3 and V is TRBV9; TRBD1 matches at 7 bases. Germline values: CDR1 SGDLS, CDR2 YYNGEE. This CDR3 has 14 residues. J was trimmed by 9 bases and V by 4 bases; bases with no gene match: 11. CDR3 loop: CASSPTGTVRTQYF. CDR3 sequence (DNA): TGTGCCAGCAGCCCAACTGGGACAGTCAGGACGCAGTATTTT.

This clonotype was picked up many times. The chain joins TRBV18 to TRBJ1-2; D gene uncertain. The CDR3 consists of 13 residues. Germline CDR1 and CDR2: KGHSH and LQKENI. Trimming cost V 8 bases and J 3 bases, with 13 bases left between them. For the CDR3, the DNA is TGTGCCAGCAGCCCCTCGACGGACTATGGCTACACCTTC. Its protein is CASSPSTDYGYTF.

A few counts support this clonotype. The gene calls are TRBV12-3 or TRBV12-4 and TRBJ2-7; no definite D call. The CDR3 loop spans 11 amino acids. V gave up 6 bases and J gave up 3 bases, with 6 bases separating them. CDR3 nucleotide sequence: TGTGCCAGCAGCACGGTCTACGAGCAGTACTTC. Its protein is CASSTVYEQYF.

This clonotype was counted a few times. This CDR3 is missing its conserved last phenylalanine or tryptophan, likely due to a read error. This chain's CDR3 is CASSLAQADTQYS. DNA for the CDR3: TGTGCCAGCAGCTTAGCCCAGGCAGATACGCAGTATTCT. This chain links TRBV7-2 with TRBJ2-3; D gene uncertain. CDR3 length equals 13 residues. The V gene's germline CDR1 is SGHTA and CDR2 FQGNSA. V lost 0 bases and J lost 4, with 5 bases in between.

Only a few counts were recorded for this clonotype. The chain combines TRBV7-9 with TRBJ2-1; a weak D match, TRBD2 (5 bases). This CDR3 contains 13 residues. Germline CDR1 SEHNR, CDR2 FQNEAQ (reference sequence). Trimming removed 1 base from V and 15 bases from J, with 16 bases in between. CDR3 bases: TGTGCCAGCAGCTTAGGCGGACTCCACAACGGGTTCTTC. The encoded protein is CASSLGGLHNGFF.

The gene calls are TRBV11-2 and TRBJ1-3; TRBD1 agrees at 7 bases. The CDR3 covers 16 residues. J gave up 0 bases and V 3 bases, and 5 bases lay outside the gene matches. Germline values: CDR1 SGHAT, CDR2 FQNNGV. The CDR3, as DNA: TGTGCCAGCAGCTTTCAGGGGGTCAACTCTGGAAACACCATATATTTT. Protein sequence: CASSFQGVNSGNTIYF.